Given below is one T cell receptor beta chain in context. The sample originates from a study of blood T cell repertoires in COVID-19. Study-level background: Acute-phase and convalescent COVID-19 samples originated in the United States, Italy and Spain.

Per the authors' pipeline: The authors estimated nucleated cell counts from reference gene primer amplification. Using immunoSEQ multiplex PCR, the repertoire was profiled, and TCRdb retains in-frame clones only, with some absent. V, J and clone size derive from that table, while D and trimming were established from the DNA sequence. In the table there are 200,000 to 250,000 clones, 70% to 90% of which are singletons. Trimming removed 8 bases at V and 3 bases at J, with 13 bases between. The CDR3 length is 13 residues. The germline V gene has CDR1 MNHEY and CDR2 SVGAGI. The sequence came from a man under 40 with COVID-19, enrolled during active disease. The sample comprised peripheral blood. This chain joins TRBV6-5 and TRBJ1-2; no definite D call. The DNA for the CDR3 is TGTGCCAGCCGCGGCGAGGGCGACTATGGCTACACCTTC. The encoded protein is CASRGEGDYGYTF.